What follows describes a single T cell receptor beta chain. This specimen belongs to a study of OX40 agonist ivuxolimab in advanced cancers. The overall study: Subjects had a mean age of roughly 60 years, with a range of about 23 to 79; more than 70% were male.

CDR1 is SEHNR, CDR2 FQNEAQ, per germline (reference sequence). Deletions cut 1 base from V and 8 bases from J, with 8 bases between. This CDR3 is built from 13 residues. The data were produced by immunoSEQ multiplex PCR, yet TCRdb's version contains in-frame clones alone and is incomplete. The sample contains about 62,000 clones, around 93% of which appear only once. This sequence originates from an adult with an advanced solid tumor such as melanoma, head and neck, liver or kidney cancer. The source was CD4+ or CD8+ T cells sorted from blood, collected in a trial of the OX40 agonist ivuxolimab. This chain joins TRBV7-9 and TRBJ1-4; D not resolved. The CDR3 is CASSLGVGEKLFF. CDR3 coding DNA: TGTGCCAGCAGCTTAGGGGTTGGGGAAAAACTGTTTTTT.